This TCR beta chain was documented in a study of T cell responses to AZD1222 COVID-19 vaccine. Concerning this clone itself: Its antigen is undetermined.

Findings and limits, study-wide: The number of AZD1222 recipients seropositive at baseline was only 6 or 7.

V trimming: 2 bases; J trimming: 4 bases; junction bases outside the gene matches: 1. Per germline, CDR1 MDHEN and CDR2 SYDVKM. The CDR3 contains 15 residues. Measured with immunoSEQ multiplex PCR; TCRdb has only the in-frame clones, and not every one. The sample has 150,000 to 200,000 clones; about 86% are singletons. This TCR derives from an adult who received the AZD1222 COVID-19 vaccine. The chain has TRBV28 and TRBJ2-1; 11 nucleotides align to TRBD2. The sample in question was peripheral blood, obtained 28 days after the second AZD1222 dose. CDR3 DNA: TGTGCCAGCAGTTTAGCTAGCGGGGGGTACAATGAGCAGTTCTTC. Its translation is CASSLASGGYNEQFF.